This TCR beta chain was found in a study of spatial heterogeneity in lung cancer. The time point denotes: sample taken at primary tumor resection. In each case, whole RNA from tumor, nontumor lung or frozen PBMC was sequenced unsorted. Trimming took 0 bases from V and 5 from J; bases not matched to a gene: 5. The germline V gene encodes CDR1 SGHRS and CDR2 YFSETQ. The CDR3 is 16 residues long. TCRdb reprocessed the 5' RACE reads with MiXCR, giving one entry per CDR3 protein. Altogether 18,000 or so distinct CDR3 sequences are present, about 6% being singletons, with the ten largest covering about 3.5%. This clonotype was detected many times. What it binds is not known. The study's findings and limits: Mutation tallies in tumors tracked expanded intratumoral alpha and beta TCR counts.

The J gene is TRBJ2-3, the V gene TRBV5-1, with 11 bases aligning to TRBD2. The material sequenced was lung tumor tissue, taken at surgery. This TCR derives from a female donor with early-stage non-small cell lung cancer. For the CDR3, the DNA is TGCGCCAGCAGCTTGGAGCTAGCGGGAGGTCAAGATACGCAGTATTTT. Encoded protein: CASSLELAGGQDTQYF.